This paragraph reports one T cell receptor (beta chain). Its antigen is not known. From the reads, TCRdb called clonotypes with MiXCR, one entry per CDR3 protein. The data show some 310,000 distinct CDR3 sequences, around 25% seen once. The source of the sample is a study of T cell repertoires in cytomegalovirus infection. Study as a whole: Alongside well-studied HLA-B-restricted CMV epitopes, recently identified HLA-C-restricted CMV epitopes were also used. Shared public TCR beta signatures pointed to both CMV infection and a matching HLA type. Overall study results and limits: The ex vivo response showed dominance by HLA-C-restricted CMV-specific TCR beta clonotypes.

Trimming removed 0 bases from V and 3 bases from J; junction bases left unmatched: 9. Germline values: CDR1 LGHNA, CDR2 YSLEER. The CDR3 is 17 amino acids. The sample consisted of cultured PBMCs, taken from culture after CMV antigen stimulation. The receptor's source is a human donor in good health (CMV status not recorded). Some clones in this sample may be carry-over from other donors' samples. The chain is built from TRBV4-3 and TRBJ1-1, with 8 bases lining up with TRBD1. The DNA for the CDR3 is TGCGCCAGCAGCCAAGATCCTCCAGGGGGCTGGTACACTGAAGCTTTCTTT. Protein sequence: CASSQDPPGGWYTEAFF.